What follows are 5 T cell receptor beta chains derived from one specimen sequenced in a study of cytomegalovirus exposure and HLA in healthy donors. The PCR made use of 60 Vbeta and 13 Jbeta primers. Clones were read by immunoSEQ multiplex PCR, and TCRdb kept only the in-frame ones, dropping some. The sample contains about 140,000 clones, 70% to 85% of which appear only once. Sequencing was performed on PBMCs. Every receptor here comes from a male donor in good health and CMV-seronegative.

The sample holds a few counts of this clone. The V and J genes are TRBV7-9 and TRBJ2-1, with TRBD2 identical over 13 bases. This CDR3 region has 17 residues. The germline V gene encodes CDR1 SEHNR and CDR2 FQNEAQ (reference sequence). The V and J ends lost 5 bases and 8 bases, in that order; junction bases with no gene match: 12. The CDR3 region is CASSLGLAGARVDEQFF. The CDR3 DNA is TGTGCCAGCAGCCTCGGACTAGCGGGAGCGAGAGTGGATGAGCAGTTCTTC.

The V gene is TRBV7-3, the J gene TRBJ2-5; 8 bases line up with TRBD2. The CDR3 has 14 amino acids. V shed 2 bases, J shed 4 bases, and the junction held 3 bases outside the gene matches. Looked up from germline, CDR1 is SGHTA and CDR2 is FQGTGA. The CDR3 loop is CASSLSGRAETQYF. In nucleotides, the CDR3 is TGTGCCAGCAGCTTATCCGGGAGGGCAGAGACCCAGTACTTC.

The chain recombines TRBV7-9 with TRBJ2-1, with 13 bases fitting TRBD2. The CDR3 consists of 16 residues. Germline V gene data show CDR1 as SEHNR and CDR2 as FQNEAQ (reference sequence). V shed 4 bases, J shed 2 bases, and the junction held 2 bases outside the gene matches. For the CDR3, the DNA is TGTGCCAGCAGCTCCGGACTAGCGGGAGCCTACAATGAGCAGTTCTTC. Translating it yields CASSSGLAGAYNEQFF.

The rearrangement joins TRBV25-1 to TRBJ2-6, with TRBD2 matching 7 bases. CDR3 size: 17 residues. Trimming at V came to 4 bases and at J to 2 bases, leaving 8 bases not matched to a gene. Germline CDR1 and CDR2: MGHDK and SYGVNS. In nucleotides, the CDR3 is TGTGCCAGCAGTGTGGTGGCGGGAGAAACTGGGGCCAACGTCCTGACTTTC. It specifies CASSVVAGETGANVLTF. Full variable domain (rest looked up from reference TRBV25-1 and TRBJ2-6): EADIYQTPRYLVIGTGKKITLECSQTMGHDKMYWYQQDPGMELHLIHYSYGVNSTEKGDLSSESTVSRIRTEHFPLTLESARPSHTSQYLCASSVVAGETGANVLTFGAGSRLTVL.

This chain joins TRBV29-1 and TRBJ2-1; no firm D call. The germline V gene has CDR1 SQVTM and CDR2 ANQGSEA. Trimming cost V 3 bases and J 1 base, with 7 bases left between them. CDR3 length equals 13 residues. The CDR3 bases are TGCAGCGTTGAGGCGGAGTCCTACAATGAGCAGTTCTTC. Translation gives CSVEAESYNEQFF.